The entry that follows covers one T cell receptor (beta chain) sequence. Profiled with immunoSEQ multiplex PCR; TCRdb holds only in-frame clones, not every one. This table has about 600,000 clones, approximately 97% appearing once. Trimming cost V 4 bases and J 0 bases, with 1 base left between them. Looked up from germline, CDR1 is SGHDN and CDR2 is FVKESK. This CDR3 contains 12 residues. The entry originates in a study of shared clonotypes between healthy human individuals. The chain links TRBV14 to TRBJ2-4; D gene unclear. Sequencing used naive CD4+ T cells sorted from blood. Specified subset: CD45RA+ positively selected. The sequence was collected from a woman aged 25-40 years in good health. The CDR3 DNA is TGTGCCAGCAGCCGAGCCAAAAACATTCAGTACTTC. This sequence encodes CASSRAKNIQYF.